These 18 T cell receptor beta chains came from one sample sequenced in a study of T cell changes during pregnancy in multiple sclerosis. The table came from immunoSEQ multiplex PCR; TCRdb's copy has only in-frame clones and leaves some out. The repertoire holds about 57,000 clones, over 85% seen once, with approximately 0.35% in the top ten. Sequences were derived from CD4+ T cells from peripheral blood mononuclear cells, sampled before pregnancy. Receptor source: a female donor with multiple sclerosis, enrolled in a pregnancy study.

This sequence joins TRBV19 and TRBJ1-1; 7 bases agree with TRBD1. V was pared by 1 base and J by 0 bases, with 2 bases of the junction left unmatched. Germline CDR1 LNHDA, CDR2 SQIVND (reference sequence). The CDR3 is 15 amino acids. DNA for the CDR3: TGTGCCAGTAGTATAGGACAGGGCGTGAACACTGAAGCTTTCTTT. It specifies CASSIGQGVNTEAFF.

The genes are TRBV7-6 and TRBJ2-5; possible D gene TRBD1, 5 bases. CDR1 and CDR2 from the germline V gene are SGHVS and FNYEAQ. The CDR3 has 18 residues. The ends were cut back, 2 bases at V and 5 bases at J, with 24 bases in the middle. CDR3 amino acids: CASSLTRIVRGSGETQYF. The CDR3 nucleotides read TGTGCCAGCAGCTTAACCAGAATTGTACGAGGATCAGGGGAGACCCAGTACTTC.

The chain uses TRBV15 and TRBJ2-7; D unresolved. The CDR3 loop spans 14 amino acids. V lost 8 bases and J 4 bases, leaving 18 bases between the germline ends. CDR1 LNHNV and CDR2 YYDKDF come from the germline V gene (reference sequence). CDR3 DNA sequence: TGTGCCACCTCCCAAAACCAGGTCTTTTACGAGCAGTACTTC. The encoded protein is CATSQNQVFYEQYF.

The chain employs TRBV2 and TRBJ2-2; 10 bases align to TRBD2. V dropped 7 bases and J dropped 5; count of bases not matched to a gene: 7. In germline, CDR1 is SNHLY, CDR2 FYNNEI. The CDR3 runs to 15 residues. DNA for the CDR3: TGTGCCAGCACTTTGGTAGCGGGAGGTACCGGGGAGCTGTTTTTT. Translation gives CASTLVAGGTGELFF.

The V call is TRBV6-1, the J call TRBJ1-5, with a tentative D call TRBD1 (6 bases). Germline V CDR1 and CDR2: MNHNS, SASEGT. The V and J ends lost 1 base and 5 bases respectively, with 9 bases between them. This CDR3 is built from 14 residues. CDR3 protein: CASSEVRGYQPQHF. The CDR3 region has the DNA TGTGCCAGCAGTGAAGTCAGGGGTTATCAGCCCCAGCATTTT.

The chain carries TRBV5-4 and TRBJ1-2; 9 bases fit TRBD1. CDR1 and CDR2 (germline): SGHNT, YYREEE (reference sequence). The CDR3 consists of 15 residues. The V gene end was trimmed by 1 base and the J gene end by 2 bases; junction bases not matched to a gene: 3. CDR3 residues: CASSLRDRENYGYTF. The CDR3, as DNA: TGTGCCAGCAGCTTGCGGGACAGGGAGAACTATGGCTACACCTTC.

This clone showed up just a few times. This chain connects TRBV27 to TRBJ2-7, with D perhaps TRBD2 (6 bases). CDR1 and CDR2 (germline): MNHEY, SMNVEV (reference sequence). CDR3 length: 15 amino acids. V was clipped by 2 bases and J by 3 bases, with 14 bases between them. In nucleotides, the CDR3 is TGTGCCAGCAGTTTAATGGCTAGCGAAAACTACGAGCAGTACTTC. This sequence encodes CASSLMASENYEQYF.

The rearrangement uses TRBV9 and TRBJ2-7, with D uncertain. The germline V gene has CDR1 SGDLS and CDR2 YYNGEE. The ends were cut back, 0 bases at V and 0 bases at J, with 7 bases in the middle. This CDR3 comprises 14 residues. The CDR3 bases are TGTGCCAGCAGCGTAGAACTCCTCTCCTACGAGCAGTACTTC. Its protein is CASSVELLSYEQYF.

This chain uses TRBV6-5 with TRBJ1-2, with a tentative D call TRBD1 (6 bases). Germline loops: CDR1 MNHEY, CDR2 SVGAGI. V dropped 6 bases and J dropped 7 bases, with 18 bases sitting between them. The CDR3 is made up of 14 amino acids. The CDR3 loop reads CASSSYRDRTGYTF. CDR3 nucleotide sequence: TGTGCCAGCAGCAGTTACCGCGACAGGACTGGCTACACCTTC.

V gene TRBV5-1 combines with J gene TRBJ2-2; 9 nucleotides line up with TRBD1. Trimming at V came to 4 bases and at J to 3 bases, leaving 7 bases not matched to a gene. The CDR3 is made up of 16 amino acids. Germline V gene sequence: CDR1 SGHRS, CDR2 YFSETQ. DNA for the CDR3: TGCGCCAGCAGCCCTGGGACAGGGCCTCACACCGGGGAGCTGTTTTTT. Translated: CASSPGTGPHTGELFF.

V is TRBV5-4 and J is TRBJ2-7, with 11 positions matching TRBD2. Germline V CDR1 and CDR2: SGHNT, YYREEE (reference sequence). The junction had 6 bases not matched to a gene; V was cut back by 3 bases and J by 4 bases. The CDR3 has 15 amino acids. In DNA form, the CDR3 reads TGTGCCAGCAGCTCACCGGGACTAGCGGTATACGAGCAGTACTTC. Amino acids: CASSSPGLAVYEQYF.

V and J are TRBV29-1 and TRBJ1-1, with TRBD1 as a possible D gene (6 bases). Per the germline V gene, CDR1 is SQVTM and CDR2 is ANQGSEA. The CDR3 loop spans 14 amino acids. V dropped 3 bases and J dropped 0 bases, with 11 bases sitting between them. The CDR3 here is CSVEYTGLNTEAFF. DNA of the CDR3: TGCAGCGTTGAGTACACAGGGTTGAACACTGAAGCTTTCTTT.

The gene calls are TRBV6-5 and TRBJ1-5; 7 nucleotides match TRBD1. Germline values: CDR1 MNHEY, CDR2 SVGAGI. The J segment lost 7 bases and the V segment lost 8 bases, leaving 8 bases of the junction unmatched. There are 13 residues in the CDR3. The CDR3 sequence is CASLDRAQQPQHF. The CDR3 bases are TGTGCCAGCCTAGACAGGGCCCAGCAGCCCCAGCATTTT.

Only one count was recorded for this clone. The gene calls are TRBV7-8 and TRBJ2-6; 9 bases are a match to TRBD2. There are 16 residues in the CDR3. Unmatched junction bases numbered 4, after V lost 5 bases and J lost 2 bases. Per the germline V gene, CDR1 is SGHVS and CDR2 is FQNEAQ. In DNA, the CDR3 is TGTGCCAGCAGCCAGACTAGCGGAACTGGGGCCAACGTCCTGACTTTC. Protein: CASSQTSGTGANVLTF.

CDR3 residues: CASSYSGHTIYF. The CDR3 DNA is TGTGCCAGCAGCTACTCGGGTCACACCATATATTTT. The J gene is TRBJ1-3, the V gene TRBV5-6; D unclear. The CDR3 runs to 12 residues. CDR1 and CDR2 from the germline V gene are SGHDT and YYEEEE. V lost 3 bases, J lost 8 bases, and 9 bases lay in between.

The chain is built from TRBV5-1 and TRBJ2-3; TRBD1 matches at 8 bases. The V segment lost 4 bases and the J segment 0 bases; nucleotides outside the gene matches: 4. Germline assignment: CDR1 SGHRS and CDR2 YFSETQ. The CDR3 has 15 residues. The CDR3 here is CASSTTGASTDTQYF. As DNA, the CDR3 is TGCGCCAGCAGCACGACAGGGGCGAGCACAGATACGCAGTATTTT.

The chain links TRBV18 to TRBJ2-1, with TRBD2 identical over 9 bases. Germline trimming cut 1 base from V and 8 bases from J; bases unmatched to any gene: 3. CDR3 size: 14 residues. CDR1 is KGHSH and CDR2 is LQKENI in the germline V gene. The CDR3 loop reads CASSPLAGVDEQFF. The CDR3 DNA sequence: TGTGCCAGCTCACCACTAGCGGGAGTCGATGAGCAGTTCTTC.

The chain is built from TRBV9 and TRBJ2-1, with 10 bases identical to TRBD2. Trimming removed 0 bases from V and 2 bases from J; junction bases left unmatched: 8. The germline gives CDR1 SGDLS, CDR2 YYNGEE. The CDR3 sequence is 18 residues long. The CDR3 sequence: CASSVAGTSVLAYNEQFF. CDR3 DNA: TGTGCCAGCAGCGTAGCCGGGACTAGCGTTCTGGCCTACAATGAGCAGTTCTTC.